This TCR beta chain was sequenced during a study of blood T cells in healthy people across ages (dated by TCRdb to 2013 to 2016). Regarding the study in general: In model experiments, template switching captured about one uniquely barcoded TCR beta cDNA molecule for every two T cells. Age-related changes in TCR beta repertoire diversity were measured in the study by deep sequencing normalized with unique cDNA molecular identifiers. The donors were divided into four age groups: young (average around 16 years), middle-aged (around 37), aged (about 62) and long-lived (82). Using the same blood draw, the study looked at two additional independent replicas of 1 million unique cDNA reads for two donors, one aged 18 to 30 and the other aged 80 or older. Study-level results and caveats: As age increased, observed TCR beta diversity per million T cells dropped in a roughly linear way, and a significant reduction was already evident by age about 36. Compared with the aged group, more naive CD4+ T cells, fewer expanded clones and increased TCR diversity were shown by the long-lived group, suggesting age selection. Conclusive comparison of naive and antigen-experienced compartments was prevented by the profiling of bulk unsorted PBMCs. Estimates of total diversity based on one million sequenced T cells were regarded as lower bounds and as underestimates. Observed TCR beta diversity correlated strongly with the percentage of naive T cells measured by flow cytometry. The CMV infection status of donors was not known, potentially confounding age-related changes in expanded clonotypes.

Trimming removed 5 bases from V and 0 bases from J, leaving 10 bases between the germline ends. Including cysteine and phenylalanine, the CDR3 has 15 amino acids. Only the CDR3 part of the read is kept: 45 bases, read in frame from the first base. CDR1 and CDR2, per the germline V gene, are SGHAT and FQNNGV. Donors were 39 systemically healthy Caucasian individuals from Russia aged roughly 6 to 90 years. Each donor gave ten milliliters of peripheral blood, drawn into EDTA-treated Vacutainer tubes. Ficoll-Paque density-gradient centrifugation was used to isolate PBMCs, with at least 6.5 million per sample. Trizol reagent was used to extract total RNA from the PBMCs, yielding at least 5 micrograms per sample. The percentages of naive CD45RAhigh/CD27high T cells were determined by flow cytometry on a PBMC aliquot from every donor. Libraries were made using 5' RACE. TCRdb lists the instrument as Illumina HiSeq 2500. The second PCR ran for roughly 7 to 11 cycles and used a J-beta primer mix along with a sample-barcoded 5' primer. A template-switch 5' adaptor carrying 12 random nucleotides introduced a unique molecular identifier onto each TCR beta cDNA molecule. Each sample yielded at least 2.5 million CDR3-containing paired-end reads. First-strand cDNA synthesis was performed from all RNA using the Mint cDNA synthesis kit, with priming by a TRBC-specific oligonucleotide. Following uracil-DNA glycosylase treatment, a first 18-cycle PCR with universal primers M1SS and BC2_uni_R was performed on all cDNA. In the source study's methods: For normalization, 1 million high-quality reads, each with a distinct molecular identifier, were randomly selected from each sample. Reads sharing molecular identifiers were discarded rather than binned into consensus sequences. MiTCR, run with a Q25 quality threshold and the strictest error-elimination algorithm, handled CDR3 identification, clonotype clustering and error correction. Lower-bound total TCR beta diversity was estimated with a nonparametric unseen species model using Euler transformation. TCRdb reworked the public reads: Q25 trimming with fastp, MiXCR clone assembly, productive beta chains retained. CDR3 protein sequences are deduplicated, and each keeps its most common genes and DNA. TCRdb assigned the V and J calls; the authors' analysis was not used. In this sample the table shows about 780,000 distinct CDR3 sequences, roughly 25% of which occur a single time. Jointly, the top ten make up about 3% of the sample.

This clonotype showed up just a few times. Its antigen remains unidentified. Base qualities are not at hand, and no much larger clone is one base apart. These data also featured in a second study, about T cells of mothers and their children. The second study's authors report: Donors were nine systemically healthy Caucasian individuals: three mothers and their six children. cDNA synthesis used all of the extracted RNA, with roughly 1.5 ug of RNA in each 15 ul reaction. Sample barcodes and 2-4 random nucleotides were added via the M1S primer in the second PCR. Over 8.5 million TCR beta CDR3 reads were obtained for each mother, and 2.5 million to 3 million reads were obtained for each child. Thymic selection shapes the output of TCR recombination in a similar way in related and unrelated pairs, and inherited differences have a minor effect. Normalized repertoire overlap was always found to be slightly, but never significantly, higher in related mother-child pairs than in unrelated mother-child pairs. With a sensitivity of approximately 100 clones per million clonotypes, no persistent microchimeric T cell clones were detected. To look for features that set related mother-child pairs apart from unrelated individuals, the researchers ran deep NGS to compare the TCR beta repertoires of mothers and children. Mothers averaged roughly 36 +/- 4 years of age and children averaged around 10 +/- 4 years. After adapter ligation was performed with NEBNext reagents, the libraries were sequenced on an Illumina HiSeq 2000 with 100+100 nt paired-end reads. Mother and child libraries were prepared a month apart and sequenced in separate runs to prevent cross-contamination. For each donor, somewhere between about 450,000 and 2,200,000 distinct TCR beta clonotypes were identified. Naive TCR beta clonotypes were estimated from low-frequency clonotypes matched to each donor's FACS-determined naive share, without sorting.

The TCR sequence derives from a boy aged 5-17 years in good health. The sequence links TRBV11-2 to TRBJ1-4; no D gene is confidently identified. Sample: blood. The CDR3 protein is CASSPTFATNEKLFF. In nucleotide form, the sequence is TGTGCCAGCAGCCCCACTTTCGCAACTAATGAAAAACTGTTTTTT. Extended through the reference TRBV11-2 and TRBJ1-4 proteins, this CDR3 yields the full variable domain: EAGVAQSPRYKIIEKRQSVAFWCNPISGHATLYWYQQILGQGPKLLIQFQNNGVVDDSQLPKDRFSAERLKGVDSTLKIQPAKLEDSAVYLCASSPTFATNEKLFFGSGTQLSVL.